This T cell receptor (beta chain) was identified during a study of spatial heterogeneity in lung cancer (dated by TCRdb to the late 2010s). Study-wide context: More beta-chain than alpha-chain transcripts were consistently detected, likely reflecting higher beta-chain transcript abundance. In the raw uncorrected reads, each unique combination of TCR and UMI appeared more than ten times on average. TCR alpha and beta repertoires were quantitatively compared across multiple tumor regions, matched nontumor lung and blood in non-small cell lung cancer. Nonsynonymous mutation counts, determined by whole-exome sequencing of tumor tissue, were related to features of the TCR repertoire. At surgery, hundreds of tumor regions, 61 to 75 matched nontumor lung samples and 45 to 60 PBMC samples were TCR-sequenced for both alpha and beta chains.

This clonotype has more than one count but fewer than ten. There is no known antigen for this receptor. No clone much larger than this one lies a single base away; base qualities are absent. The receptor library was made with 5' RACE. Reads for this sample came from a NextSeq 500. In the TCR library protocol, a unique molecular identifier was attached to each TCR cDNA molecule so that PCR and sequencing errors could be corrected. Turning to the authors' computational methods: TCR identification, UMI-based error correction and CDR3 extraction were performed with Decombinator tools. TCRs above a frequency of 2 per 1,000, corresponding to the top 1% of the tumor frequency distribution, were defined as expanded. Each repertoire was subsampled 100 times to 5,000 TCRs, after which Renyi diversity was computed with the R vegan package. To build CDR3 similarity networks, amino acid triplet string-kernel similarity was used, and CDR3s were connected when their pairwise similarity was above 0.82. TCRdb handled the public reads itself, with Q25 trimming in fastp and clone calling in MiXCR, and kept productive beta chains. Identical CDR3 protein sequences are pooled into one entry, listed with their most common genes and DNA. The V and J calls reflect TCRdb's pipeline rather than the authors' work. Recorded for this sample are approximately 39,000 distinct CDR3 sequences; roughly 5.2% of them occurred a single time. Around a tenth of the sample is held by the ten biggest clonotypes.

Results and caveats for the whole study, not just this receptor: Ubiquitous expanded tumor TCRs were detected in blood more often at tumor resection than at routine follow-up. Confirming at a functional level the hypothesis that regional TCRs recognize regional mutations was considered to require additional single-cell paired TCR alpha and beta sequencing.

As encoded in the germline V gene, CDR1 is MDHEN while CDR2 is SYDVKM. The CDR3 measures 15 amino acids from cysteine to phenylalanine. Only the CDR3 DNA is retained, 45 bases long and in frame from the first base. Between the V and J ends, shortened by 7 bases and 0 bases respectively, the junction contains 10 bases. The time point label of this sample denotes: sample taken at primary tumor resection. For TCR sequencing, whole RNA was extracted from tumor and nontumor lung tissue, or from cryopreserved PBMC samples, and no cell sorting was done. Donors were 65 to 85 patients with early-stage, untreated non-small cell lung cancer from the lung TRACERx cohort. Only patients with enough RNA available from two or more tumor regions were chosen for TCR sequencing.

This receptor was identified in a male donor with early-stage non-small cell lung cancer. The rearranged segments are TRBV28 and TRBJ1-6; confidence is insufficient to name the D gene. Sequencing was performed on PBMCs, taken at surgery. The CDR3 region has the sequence CASILRSSYNSPLHF. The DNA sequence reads TGTGCCAGCATCCTCAGGAGCTCCTATAATTCACCCCTCCACTTT.